The 2 T cell receptor beta chains below all came from one sample that was sequenced in a study of blood T cell repertoires in COVID-19 (dated by TCRdb to 2020 to 2022). The method was the immunoSEQ multiplex PCR assay. Not all clones reach the TCRdb copy of this immuneACCESS table, which keeps in-frame sequences only. Checked studies attribute under half of the gap to unresolved V genes and leave the rest unexplained. The sample records hundreds of thousands of clones, about 90% of which are singletons. Together, the top ten hold approximately 2.4% of the sample. Sample: peripheral blood. The receptors stem from a woman aged 60-75 years with COVID-19, enrolled during active disease.

This clone showed up just a few times. The rearrangement joins TRBV11-2 to TRBJ1-2, with D perhaps matching TRBD1 (5 bases). Trimming left V 5 bases short and J 3 bases short, with 13 bases between. Germline CDR1 reads SGHAT; CDR2 reads FQNNGV. The CDR3 runs 14 residues. Here the CDR3 DNA reads TGTGCCAGCAGCGGGGCCATTGACTACTATGGCTACACCTTC. Protein: CASSGAIDYYGYTF. The variable domain in full, completed from reference TRBV11-2 and TRBJ1-2, reads EAGVAQSPRYKIIEKRQSVAFWCNPISGHATLYWYQQILGQGPKLLIQFQNNGVVDDSQLPKDRFSAERLKGVDSTLKIQPAKLEDSAVYLCASSGAIDYYGYTFGSGTRLTVV.

This chain joins TRBV5-1 and TRBJ1-2; 12 positions match TRBD1. Germline trimming cut 0 bases from V and 4 bases from J; bases unmatched to any gene: 10. CDR1 is SGHRS and CDR2 is YFSETQ in the germline V gene. The length of the CDR3 is 18 residues. CDR3 region: CASSLAGTGGAYGYGYTF. CDR3 sequence (DNA): TGCGCCAGCAGCTTGGCCGGGACAGGGGGCGCATACGGCTATGGCTACACCTTC. The variable domain in full, with the rest retrieved from reference TRBV5-1 and TRBJ1-2, is KAGVTQTPRYLIKTRGQQVTLSCSPISGHRSVSWYQQTPGQGLQFLFEYFSETQRNKGNFPGRFSGRQFSNSRSEMNVSTLELGDSALYLCASSLAGTGGAYGYGYTFGSGTRLTVV.